One and the same sample provided the 5 T cell receptor beta chains below, sequenced in a study of T-cell reconstitution after alpha-beta-depleted transplantation in children. Construction of the TCRbeta library involved unique molecular identifiers. TCRdb used MiXCR to reprocess the PCR reads, holding one entry per CDR3 protein. The sample consists of approximately 82,000 distinct CDR3 sequences, 15% to 20% of them appearing once. Material: PBMCs, mostly from graft donor cells, obtained 360 days after TCRalphabeta/CD19-depleted stem cell transplant. These receptors all come from a male patient aged 2-10 years who had a stem cell transplant for acute lymphoblastic leukemia, so the T cells may come from the graft donor.

The CDR3 is CASSSWSSGANVLTF. The CDR3 DNA sequence: TGTGCCAGCAGTTCGTGGTCTTCTGGGGCCAACGTCCTGACTTTC. This sequence joins TRBV12-3 or TRBV12-4 and TRBJ2-6; no clear D gene. Trimming cost V 4 bases and J 1 base, with 8 bases left between them. This CDR3 is 15 amino acids long.

This clonotype showed up just a few times. This rearrangement joins TRBV12-3 or TRBV12-4 to TRBJ2-2; 11 bases are shared with TRBD1. The CDR3 is 15 amino acids. J gave up 5 bases and V 6 bases, and 5 bases lay outside the gene matches. The CDR3 bases are TGTGCCAGCAGCCCAGGACAGGGGGCGACCGGGGAGCTGTTTTTT. Protein sequence: CASSPGQGATGELFF.

This clonotype came up a few times. J is TRBJ2-1 and V is TRBV3-1; D gene unclear. Trimming pared 0 bases from V and 2 bases from J, leaving 8 bases between. CDR1 and CDR2 (germline): LGHDT, YNNKEL (reference sequence). The CDR3 has 15 amino acids. The CDR3 spells CASSQEVVPYNEQFF. The CDR3 bases are TGTGCCAGCAGCCAAGAGGTAGTACCCTACAATGAGCAGTTCTTC.

This clonotype has a count of ten or more. The chain uses TRBV20-1 and TRBJ2-1; D call uncertain. V was shortened by 1 base and J by 0 bases, with 7 bases between the two germline ends. CDR3 length: 14 residues. Germline CDR1 is DFQATT and CDR2 is SNEGSKA (reference sequence). CDR3 amino acids: CSARVRTSYNEQFF. CDR3 coding DNA: TGCAGTGCTAGAGTTCGTACCTCCTACAATGAGCAGTTCTTC.

The chain has TRBV12-3 or TRBV12-4 and TRBJ2-7; 11 nucleotides agree with TRBD2. There are 14 residues in the CDR3. V shed 5 bases and J 4 bases; nucleotides not matched to a gene: 4. CDR3 region: CASSPTSGSYEQYF. DNA of the CDR3: TGTGCCAGCAGTCCCACTAGCGGGAGTTACGAGCAGTACTTC.